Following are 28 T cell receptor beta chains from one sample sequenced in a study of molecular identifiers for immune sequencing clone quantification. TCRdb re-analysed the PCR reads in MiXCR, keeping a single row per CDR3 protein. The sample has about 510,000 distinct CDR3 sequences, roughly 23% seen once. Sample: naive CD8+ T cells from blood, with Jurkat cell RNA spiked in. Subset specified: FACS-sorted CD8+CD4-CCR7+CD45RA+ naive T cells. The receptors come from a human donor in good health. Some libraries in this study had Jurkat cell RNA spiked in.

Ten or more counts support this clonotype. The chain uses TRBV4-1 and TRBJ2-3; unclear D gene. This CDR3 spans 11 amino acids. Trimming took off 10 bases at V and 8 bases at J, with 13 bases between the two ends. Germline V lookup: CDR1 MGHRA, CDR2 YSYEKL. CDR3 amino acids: CATAETGTQYF. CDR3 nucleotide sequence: TGCGCCACCGCGGAAACGGGTACGCAGTATTTT.

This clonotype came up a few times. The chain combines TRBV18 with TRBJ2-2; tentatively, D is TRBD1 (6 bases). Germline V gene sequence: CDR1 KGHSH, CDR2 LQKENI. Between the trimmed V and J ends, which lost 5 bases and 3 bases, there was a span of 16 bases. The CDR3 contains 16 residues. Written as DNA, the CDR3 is TGTGCCAGCTCAACAAGACGGGACACTTACACCGGGGAGCTGTTTTTT. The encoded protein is CASSTRRDTYTGELFF.

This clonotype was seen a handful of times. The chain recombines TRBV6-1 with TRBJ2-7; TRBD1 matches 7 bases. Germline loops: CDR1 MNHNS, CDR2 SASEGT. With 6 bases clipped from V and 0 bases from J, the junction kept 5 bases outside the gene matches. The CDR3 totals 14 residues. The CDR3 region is CASRTRDSSYEQYF. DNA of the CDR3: TGTGCCAGCAGAACCCGGGACAGCTCCTACGAGCAGTACTTC.

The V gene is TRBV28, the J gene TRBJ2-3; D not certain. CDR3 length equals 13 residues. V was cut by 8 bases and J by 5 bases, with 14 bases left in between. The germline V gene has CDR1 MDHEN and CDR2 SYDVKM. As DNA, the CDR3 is TGTGCCAGCCGATTAAGAGACGAAGATACGCAGTATTTT. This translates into CASRLRDEDTQYF.

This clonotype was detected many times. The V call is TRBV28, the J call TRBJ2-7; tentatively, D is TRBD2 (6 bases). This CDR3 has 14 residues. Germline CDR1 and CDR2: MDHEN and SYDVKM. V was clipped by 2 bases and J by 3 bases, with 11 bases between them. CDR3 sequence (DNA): TGTGCCAGCAGTTTACGGGGGTCAGGCTACGAGCAGTACTTC. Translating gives CASSLRGSGYEQYF.

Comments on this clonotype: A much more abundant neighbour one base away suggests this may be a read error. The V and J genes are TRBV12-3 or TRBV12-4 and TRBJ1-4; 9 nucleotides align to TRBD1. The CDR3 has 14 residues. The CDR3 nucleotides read TGTGCCAGCAGTTCGACAGGGGGGGGTGAAAAACTGGTTTTT. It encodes CASSSTGGGEKLVF.

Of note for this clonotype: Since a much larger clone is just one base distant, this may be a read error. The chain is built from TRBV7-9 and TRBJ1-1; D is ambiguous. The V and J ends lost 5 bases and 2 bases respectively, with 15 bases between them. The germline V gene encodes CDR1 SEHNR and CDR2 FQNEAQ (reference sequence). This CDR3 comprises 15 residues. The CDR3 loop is CASSPAAEGNTEAFF. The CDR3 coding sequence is TGTGCCAGCAGCCCGGCGGCAGAGGGCAACACTGAAGCTTTCTTT.

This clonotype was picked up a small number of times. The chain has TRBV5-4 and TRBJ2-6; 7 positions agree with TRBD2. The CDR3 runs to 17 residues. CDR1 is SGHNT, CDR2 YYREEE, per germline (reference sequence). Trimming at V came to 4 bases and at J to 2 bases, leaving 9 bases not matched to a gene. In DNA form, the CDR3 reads TGTGCCAGCAGCCTGACTTGCGGGAGCACTGGGGCCAACGTCCTGACTTTC. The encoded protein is CASSLTCGSTGANVLTF.

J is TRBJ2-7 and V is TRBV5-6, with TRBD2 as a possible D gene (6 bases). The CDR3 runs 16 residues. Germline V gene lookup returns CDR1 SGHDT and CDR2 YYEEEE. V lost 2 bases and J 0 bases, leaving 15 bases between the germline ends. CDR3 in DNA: TGTGCCAGCAGCTTTGGCGCGCGGGGACTCTCCTACGAGCAGTACTTC. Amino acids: CASSFGARGLSYEQYF.

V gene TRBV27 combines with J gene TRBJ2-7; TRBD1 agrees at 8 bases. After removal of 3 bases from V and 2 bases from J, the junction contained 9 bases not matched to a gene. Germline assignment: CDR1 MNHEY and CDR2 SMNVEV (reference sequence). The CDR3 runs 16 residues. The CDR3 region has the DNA TGTGCCAGCAGTTTCCTTGACAGGGGCCCAACCTACGAGCAGTACTTC. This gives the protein CASSFLDRGPTYEQYF.

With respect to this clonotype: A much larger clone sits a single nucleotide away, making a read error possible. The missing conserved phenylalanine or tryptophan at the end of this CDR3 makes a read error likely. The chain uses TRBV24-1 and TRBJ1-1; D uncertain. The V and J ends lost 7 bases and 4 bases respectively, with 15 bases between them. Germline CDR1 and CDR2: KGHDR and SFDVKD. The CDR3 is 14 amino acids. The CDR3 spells CATSEGSIGTEAFS. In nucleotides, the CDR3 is TGTGCCACCAGCGAAGGGTCTATTGGCACTGAAGCTTTCTCT.

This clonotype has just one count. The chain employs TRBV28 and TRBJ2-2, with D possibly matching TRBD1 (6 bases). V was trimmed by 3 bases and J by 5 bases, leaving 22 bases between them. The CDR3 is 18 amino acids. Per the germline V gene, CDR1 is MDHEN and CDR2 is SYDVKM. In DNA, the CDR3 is TGTGCCAGCAGTTTCTCTCCCTCAGGGCCAACAGGGACCGGGGAGCTGTTTTTT. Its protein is CASSFSPSGPTGTGELFF.

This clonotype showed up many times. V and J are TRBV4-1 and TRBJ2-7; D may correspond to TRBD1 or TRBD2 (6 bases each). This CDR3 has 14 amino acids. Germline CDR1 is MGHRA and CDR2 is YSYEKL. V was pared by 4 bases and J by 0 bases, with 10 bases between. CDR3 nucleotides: TGCGCCAGCAGCCTGTCGGGGGCCTCCTACGAGCAGTACTTC. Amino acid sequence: CASSLSGASYEQYF.

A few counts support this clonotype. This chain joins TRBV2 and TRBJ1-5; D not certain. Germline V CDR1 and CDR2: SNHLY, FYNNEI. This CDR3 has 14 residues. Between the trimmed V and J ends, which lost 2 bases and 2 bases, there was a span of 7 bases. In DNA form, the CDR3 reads TGTGCCAGCAGTGAACAGCTTGGCAATCAGCCCCAGCATTTT. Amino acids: CASSEQLGNQPQHF.

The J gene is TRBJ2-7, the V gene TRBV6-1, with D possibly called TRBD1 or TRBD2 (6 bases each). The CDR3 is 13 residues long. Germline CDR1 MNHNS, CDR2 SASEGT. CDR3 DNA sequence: TGTGGTTTGGGGGGCGATCCTTCCTACGAGCAGTACGTC. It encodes CGLGGDPSYEQYV.

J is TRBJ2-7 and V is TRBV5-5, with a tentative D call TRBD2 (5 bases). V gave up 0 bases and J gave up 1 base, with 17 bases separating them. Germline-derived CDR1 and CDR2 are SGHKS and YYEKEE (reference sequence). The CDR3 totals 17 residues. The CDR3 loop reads CASSLGFWRRQSYEQYF. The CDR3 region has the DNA TGTGCCAGCAGCTTGGGGTTTTGGAGGAGACAATCCTACGAGCAGTACTTC. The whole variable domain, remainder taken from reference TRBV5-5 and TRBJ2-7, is DAGVTQSPTHLIKTRGQQVTLRCSPISGHKSVSWYQQVLGQGPQFIFQYYEKEERGRGNFPDRFSARQFPNYSSELNVNALLLGDSALYLCASSLGFWRRQSYEQYFGPGTRLTVT.

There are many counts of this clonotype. CDR3 sequence reads: CSARAGPQETQYF. The CDR3 nucleotides read TGCAGTGCTAGAGCTGGACCTCAAGAGACCCAGTACTTC. J is TRBJ2-5 and V is TRBV20-1; D remains unclear. The CDR3 totals 13 residues. In germline, CDR1 is DFQATT, CDR2 SNEGSKA (reference sequence). V gave up 1 base and J gave up 2 bases, with 8 bases separating them.

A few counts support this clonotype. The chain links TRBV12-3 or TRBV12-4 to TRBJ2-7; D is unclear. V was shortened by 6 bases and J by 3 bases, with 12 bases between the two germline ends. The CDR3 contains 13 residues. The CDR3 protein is CASSPGSRYEQYF. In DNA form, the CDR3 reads TGTGCCAGCAGCCCAGGCTCCCGCTACGAGCAGTACTTC.

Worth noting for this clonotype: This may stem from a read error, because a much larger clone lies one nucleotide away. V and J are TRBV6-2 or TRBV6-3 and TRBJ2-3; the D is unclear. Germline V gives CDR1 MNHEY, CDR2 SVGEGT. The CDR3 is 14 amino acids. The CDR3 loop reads CASSRTLRGDAQYF. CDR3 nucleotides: TGTGCCAGCAGCAGGACCCTACGTGGAGATGCGCAGTATTTT.

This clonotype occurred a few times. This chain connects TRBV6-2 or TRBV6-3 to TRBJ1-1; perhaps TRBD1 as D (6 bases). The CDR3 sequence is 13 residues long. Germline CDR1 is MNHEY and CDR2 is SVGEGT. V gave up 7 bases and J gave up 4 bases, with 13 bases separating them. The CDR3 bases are TGTGCCAGCATCACAGGGCTTAGCACTGAAGCTTTCTTT. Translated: CASITGLSTEAFF.

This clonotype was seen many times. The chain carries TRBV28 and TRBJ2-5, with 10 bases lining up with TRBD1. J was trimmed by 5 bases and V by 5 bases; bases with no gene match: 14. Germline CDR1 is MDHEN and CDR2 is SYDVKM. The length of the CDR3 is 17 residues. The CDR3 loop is CASSPLEMTGGSETQYF. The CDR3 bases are TGTGCCAGCAGTCCGCTTGAGATGACAGGGGGCTCGGAGACCCAGTACTTC.

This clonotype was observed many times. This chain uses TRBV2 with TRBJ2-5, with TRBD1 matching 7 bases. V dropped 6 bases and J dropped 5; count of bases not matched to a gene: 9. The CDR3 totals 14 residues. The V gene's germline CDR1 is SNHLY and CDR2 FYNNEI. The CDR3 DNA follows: TGTGCCAGCAGCGGACAGGAACTGAGCGAGACCCAGTACTTC. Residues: CASSGQELSETQYF.

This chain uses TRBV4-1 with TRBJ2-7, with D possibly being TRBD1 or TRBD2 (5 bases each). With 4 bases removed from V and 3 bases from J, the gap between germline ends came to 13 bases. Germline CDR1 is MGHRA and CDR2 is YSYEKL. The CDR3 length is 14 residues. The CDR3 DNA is TGCGCCAGCAGCCCCGGGGCAGTTTGCTACGAGCAGTACTTC. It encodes CASSPGAVCYEQYF.

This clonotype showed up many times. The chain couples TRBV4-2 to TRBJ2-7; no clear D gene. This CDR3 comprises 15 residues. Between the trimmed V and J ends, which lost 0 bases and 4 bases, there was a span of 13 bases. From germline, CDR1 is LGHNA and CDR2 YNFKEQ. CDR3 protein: CASSQDSGGTYEQYF. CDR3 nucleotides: TGTGCCAGCAGCCAAGATTCTGGCGGCACTTACGAGCAGTACTTC.

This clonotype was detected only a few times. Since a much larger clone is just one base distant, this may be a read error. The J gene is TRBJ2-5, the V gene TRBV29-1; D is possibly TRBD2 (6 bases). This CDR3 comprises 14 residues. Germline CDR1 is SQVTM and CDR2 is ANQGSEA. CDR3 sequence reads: CSVEAGLSGEAQYF. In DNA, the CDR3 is TGCAGCGTTGAAGCGGGACTGTCCGGAGAGGCCCAGTACTTC.

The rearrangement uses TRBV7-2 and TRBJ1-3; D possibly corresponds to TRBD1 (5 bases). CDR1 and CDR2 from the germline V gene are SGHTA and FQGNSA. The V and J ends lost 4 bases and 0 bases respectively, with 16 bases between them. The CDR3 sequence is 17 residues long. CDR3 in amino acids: CASSSGSGLSSGNTIYF. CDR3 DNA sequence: TGTGCCAGCAGCTCCGGTTCGGGACTGAGCTCTGGAAACACCATATATTTT.

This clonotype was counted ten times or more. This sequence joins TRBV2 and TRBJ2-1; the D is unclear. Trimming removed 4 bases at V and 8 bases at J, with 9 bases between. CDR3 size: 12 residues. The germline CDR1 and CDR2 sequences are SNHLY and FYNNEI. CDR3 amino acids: CASSVEVDEQFF. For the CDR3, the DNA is TGTGCCAGCAGTGTAGAGGTAGATGAGCAGTTCTTC.

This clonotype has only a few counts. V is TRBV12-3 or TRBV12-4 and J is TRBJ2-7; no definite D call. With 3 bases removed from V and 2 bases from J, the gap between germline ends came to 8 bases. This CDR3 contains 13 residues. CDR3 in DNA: TGTGCCAGCAGTTTCAAGGGAACCTACGAGCAGTACTTC. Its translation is CASSFKGTYEQYF.